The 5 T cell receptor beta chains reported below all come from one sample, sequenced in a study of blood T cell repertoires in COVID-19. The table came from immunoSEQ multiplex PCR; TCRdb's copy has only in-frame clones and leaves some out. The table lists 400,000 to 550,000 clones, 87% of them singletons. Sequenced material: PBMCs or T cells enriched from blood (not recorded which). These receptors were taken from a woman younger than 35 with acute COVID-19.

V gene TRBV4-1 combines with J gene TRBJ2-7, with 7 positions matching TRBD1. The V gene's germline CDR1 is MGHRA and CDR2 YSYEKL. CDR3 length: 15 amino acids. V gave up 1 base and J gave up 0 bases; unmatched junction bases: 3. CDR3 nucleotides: TGCGCCAGCAGCCAAGGGACAGGCACCTCCTACGAGCAGTACTTC. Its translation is CASSQGTGTSYEQYF.

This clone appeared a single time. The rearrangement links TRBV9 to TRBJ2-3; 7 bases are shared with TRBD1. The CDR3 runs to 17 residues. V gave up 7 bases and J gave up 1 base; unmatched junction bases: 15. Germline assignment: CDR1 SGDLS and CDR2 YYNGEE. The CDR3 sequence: CASGPDRGGFRTDTQYF. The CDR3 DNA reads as TGTGCCAGCGGCCCAGACCGAGGGGGCTTCCGCACAGATACGCAGTATTTT.

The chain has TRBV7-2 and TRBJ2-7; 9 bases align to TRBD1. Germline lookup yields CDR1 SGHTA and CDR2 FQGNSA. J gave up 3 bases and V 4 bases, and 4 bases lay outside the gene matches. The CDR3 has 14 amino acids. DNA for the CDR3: TGTGCCAGCAGCTCTCGGACAGGGGACTACGAGCAGTACTTC. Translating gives CASSSRTGDYEQYF.

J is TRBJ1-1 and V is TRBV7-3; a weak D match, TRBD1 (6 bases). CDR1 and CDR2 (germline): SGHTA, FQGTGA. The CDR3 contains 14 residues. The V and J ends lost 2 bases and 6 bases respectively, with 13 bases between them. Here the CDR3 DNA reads TGTGCCAGCAGCTTAGAGGTGGGGGCCCCTGAAGCTTTCTTT. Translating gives CASSLEVGAPEAFF.

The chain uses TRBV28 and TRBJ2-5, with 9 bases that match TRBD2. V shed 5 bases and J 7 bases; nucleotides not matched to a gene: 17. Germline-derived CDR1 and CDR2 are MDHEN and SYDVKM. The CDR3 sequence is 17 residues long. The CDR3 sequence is CASSGAGSGSYVGTQYF. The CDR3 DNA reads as TGTGCCAGCAGTGGGGCGGGTAGCGGGAGTTACGTCGGGACCCAGTACTTC.